The clone carrying this TCR beta chain was picked up many times. Its target is not known. TCRdb called the RT-PCR reads again in MiXCR, with one record for every CDR3 protein. The sample lists around 710,000 distinct CDR3 sequences, approximately 15% occurring once. This CDR3 comprises 12 residues. Germline V gene sequence: CDR1 DFQATT, CDR2 SNEGSKA (reference sequence). Trimming took 3 bases from V and 15 from J; bases not matched to a gene: 8. The data derive from a study of response to subunit inactivated influenza vaccine. Study-wide points: The authors put forward the suggestion that each seasonal influenza vaccination may bring in only a limited number of new T cells.

The TCR was taken from a man in his forties or fifties who received an inactivated influenza vaccine. The sample was PBMCs from blood, taken around 15 days before vaccination. The chain uses TRBV20-1 and TRBJ2-1, with 10 bases identical to TRBD2. The CDR3 DNA follows: TGCAGTGCTAGTCTCAGGACTAGCGGTAGGTTCTTC. Protein product: CSASLRTSGRFF.